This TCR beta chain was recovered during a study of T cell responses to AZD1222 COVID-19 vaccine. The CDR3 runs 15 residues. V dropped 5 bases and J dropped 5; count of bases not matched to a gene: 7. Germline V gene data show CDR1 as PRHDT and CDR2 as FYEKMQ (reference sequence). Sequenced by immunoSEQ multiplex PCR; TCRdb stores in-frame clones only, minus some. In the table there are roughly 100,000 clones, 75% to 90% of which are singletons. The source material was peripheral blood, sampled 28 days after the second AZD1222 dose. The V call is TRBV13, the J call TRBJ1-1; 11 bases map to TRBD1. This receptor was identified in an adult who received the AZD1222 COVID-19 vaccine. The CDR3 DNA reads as TGTGCCAGCAGCAGTTGGACAGGGGGCTCTACTGAAGCTTTCTTT. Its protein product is CASSSWTGGSTEAFF.